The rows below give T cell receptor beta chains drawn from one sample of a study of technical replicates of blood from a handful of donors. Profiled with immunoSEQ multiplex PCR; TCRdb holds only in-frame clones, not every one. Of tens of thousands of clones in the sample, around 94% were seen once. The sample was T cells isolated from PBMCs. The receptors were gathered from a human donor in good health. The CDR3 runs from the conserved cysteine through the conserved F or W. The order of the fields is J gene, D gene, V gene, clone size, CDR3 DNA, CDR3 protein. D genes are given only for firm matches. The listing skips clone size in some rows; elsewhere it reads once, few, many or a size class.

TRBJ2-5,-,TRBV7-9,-,TGTGCCAGCAGGCCGGGTTGGGAAGAGACCCAGTACTTC,CASRPGWEETQYF
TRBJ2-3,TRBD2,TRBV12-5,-,TGTGCTAGTGGTTTGATGCCTAGCGGGAGATGGGGCACAGATACGCAGTATTTT,CASGLMPSGRWGTDTQYF
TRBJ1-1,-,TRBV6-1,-,TGTGCCAGCAGTGAAAACGGACAGAAGAGGGAAGCTTTCTTT,CASSENGQKREAFF
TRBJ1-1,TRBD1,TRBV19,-,TGTGCCAGTAGTCTTGGGACAGTAGCCTCTATGAACACTGAAGCTTTCTTT,CASSLGTVASMNTEAFF
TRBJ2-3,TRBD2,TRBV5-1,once,TGCGCCAGCAGCCCTTCTAGCGGGTCAGATACGCAGTATTTT,CASSPSSGSDTQYF
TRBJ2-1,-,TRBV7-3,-,TGTGCCAGCAGCTTCACCCGGGGCAATGAGCAGTTCTTC,CASSFTRGNEQFF
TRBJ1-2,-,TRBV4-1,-,TGCGCCAGCAGCCAAGAACGGGGGAAGGCCGGCTATGGCTACACCTTC,CASSQERGKAGYGYTF
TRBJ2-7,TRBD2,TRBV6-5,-,TGTGCCAGCAGTTACGGTCTGGGGGGGGACGAGCAGTACTTC,CASSYGLGGDEQYF
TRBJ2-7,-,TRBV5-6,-,TGTGCCAGCAGCTTGGGACTGCCGGGAGAGCAGTACTTC,CASSLGLPGEQYF
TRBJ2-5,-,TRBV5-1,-,TGCGCCAGCAGCTTGGGTCTCCAAGAGACCCAGTACTTC,CASSLGLQETQYF
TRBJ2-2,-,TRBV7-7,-,TGTGCCAGCAGCCCTTCAGCGAACACCGGGGAGCTGTTTTTT,CASSPSANTGELFF
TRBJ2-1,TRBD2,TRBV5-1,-,TGCGCCAGCAGCCCGGGACTAGCGGGAGATGCTCTCGCAGGCAAAGAGGGTGAGCAGTTCTTC,CASSPGLAGDALAGKEGEQFF
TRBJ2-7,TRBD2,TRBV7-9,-,TGTGCCAGCAGCCCGGGACTAGCGGGAGTTTTGTCCTACGAGCAGTACTTC,CASSPGLAGVLSYEQYF
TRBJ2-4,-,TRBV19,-,TGTGCCGTCCGCCCTCAGGGCGGCAAAAACATTCAGTACTTC,CAVRPQGGKNIQYF
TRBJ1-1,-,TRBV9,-,TGTGCCAGCAGCGTCGGTAACAGGGAAGGTGAAGCTTTCTTT,CASSVGNREGEAFF
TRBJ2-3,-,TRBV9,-,TGTGCCAGCAGCGTAGCAGGCAGGAGGAGTACAGATACGCAGTATTTT,CASSVAGRRSTDTQYF
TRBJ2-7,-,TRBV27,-,TGTGCCGCCGGGGTGACCTCCTACGAGCAGTACTTC,CAAGVTSYEQYF
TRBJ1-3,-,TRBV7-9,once,TGTGCCAGCAGCTCGGTCGAAGCGCCTGGAAACACCATATATTTT,CASSSVEAPGNTIYF
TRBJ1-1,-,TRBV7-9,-,TGTGCCAGCAGCTTAGTTGACAGAACAGGTTCTGAAGCTTTCTTT,CASSLVDRTGSEAFF
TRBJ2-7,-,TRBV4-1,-,TGCGCCAGCAGCCTCGAAGACAGCTACGAGCAGTACTTC,CASSLEDSYEQYF
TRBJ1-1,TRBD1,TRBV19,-,TGTGCCAGTAGAAGAGGTCCCGCCAGGGGGCTCACTGAAGCTTTCTTT,CASRRGPARGLTEAFF
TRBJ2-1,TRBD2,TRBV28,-,TGTGCCAGCGGCCGAAGAGGACTAGCGGATAACAATGAGCAGTTCTTC,CASGRRGLADNNEQFF
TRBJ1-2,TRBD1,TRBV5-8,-,TGTGCCAGCAGCTTAACAGGGGGCGCGGACTATGGCTACACCTTC,CASSLTGGADYGYTF
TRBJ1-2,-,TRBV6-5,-,TGTGCCAGCACCCAGTCCCGGGGGTCATTCCGGCTCACCTTC,CASTQSRGSFRLTF
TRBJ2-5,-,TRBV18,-,TGTGCCAGCTCCCCCGTTGACGGCGGGCAAGAGACCCAGTACTTC,CASSPVDGGQETQYF
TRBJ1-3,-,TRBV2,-,TGTGCCAGCAGTCCCGGGACACTTGGAAACACCATATATTTT,CASSPGTLGNTIYF
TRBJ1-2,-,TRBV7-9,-,TGTGCCAGCAGCACATTTCCGGGGACACGGAGGGGCTACACCTTC,CASSTFPGTRRGYTF
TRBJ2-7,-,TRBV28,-,TGTGCCAGCAGTATCATAATGGGGAGCTCCTACGAGCAGTACTTC,CASSIIMGSSYEQYF
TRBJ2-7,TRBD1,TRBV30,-,TGTGCCTGGTTACCGGGACAGTCCCTCGAGCAGTACTTC,CAWLPGQSLEQYF
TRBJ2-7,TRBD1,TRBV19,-,TGTGCCAGTTCCCACGGACAGGGTTTCGGCGAGCAGTACTTC,CASSHGQGFGEQYF
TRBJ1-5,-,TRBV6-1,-,TGTGCCAGCAGAGGAGACAGCTATAGCAATCAGCCCCAGCATTTT,CASRGDSYSNQPQHF
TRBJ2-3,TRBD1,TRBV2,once,TGTGCCAGCACTGGGACAGGTCGAGATACGCAGTATTTT,CASTGTGRDTQYF
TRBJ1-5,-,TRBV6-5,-,TGTGCCAGCAGCTACTCTGGTATAGGCAATCAGCCCCAGCATTTT,CASSYSGIGNQPQHF
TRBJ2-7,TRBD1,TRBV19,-,TGTGCCAGTAGTAGCGCCGGGACAGGGGGCAGGAGCACCTACGAGCAGTACTTC,CASSSAGTGGRSTYEQYF
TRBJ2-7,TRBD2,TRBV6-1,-,TGTGCCAGCAGTGAAGGGACTAGCATCTACGAGCAGTACTTC,CASSEGTSIYEQYF
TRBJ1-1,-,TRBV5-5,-,TGTGCCAGCAGCTCCGGACAGTGGAACACTGAAGCTTTCTTT,CASSSGQWNTEAFF
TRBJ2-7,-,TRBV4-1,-,TGCGCCAGCAGCCAAGTAGGAGCGGGCTACTACGAGCAGTACTTC,CASSQVGAGYYEQYF